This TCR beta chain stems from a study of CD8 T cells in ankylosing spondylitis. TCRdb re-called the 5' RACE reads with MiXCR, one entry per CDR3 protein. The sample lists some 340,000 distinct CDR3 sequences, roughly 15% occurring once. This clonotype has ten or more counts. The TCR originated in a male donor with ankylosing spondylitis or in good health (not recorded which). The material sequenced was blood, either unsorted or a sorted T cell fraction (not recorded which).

CDR3 nucleotide sequence: TGTGCCAGCAGCAAAGCGCATGAGGGGGGCAACTTGAACACTGAAGCTTTCTTT. It is translated as CASSKAHEGGNLNTEAFF. V is TRBV21-1 and J is TRBJ1-1; the table's D call, TRBD1, has no DNA check behind it. TRBV21-1 is labeled a pseudogene. This CDR3 region has 18 residues.